The source of this T cell receptor (beta chain) is a study of blood T cell dynamics during melanoma immunotherapy. Study details: First-line therapy was either pembrolizumab or nivolumab with ipilimumab for metastatic melanoma.

The time point is: week 3, after first cycle of checkpoint inhibitor. Clones were read by immunoSEQ multiplex PCR, and TCRdb kept only the in-frame ones, dropping some. The sample has 11,000 or so clones, about four fifths seen once; the top ten hold about 15%. Germline CDR1 is SGHAT and CDR2 is FQNNGV. V gave up 1 base and J gave up 5 bases, with 8 bases separating them. CDR3 length: 14 amino acids. A word on this clone: No antigen is known for it.

Findings of the study overall: Disease-control patients' PBMC repertoires became either more clonal or more diverse at W3.

The receptor was derived from a human donor with melanoma. J is TRBJ2-2 and V is TRBV11-2; D tentatively fits TRBD1 or TRBD2 (5 bases each). Sequenced material: blood, taken from a patient treated with checkpoint blockade. The CDR3, as DNA: TGTGCCAGCAGCTTAGTGAGGGGAACCGGGGAGCTGTTTTTT. Amino acid sequence: CASSLVRGTGELFF.